This TCR beta chain was retrieved from a study of cytomegalovirus exposure and HLA in healthy donors. On the study more broadly: There were around 100 million unique TCR beta sequences, drawn from 200 million or so T cells, in an earlier analysis. General study results and limits: A later analysis linked a missense variant in DCLRE1C to the trimming of TCR beta V and J genes.

Remarks on this clone: Its matching antigen is unknown.

The donors comprised healthy bone marrow donors. Primers included in the PCR were 60 Vbeta and 13 Jbeta primers. Assay used: immunoSEQ multiplex PCR; TCRdb lists only in-frame clones, some missing. The profile covers fewer than 250,000 clones, with about four fifths appearing a single time and roughly 1.6% taken by the ten largest. This CDR3 region has 14 residues. Germline CDR1 and CDR2: GTSNPN and SVGIG (reference sequence). Trimming at V came to 2 bases and at J to 7 bases, leaving 11 bases not matched to a gene. The source material was PBMCs. The J gene is TRBJ2-7, the V gene TRBV30; TRBD2 agrees at 7 bases. The receptor was isolated from a woman between 50 and 59 years old in good health and CMV-seronegative. The CDR3 here is CAWSPKTGLGEQYF. The CDR3 bases are TGTGCCTGGAGTCCTAAAACAGGACTAGGGGAGCAGTACTTC.